Sequencing of this TCR beta chain was carried out in a study of blood T cell repertoires in COVID-19. For the study at large: Some COVID-19 samples were acute and others convalescent; all came from the United States, Italy and Spain.

In the source study's methods: Amplifying reference gene primers gave estimates of nucleated cell counts. The repertoire was sequenced with immunoSEQ multiplex PCR; TCRdb's copy has only in-frame clones and lacks some. For V, J and clone size, that table is used; D and trimming come from the DNA. Among approximately 240,000 clones listed, 82% were seen once. The CDR3 consists of 11 residues. Germline V lookup: CDR1 DFQATT, CDR2 SNEGSKA (reference sequence). The V gene lost 5 bases and the J gene lost 8 bases, with 12 bases spanning the gap. The sequencing sample was made of peripheral blood. The TCR comes from a woman over 75 with active or convalescent COVID-19. The V and J genes are TRBV20-1 and TRBJ1-1, with TRBD1 as a possible D gene (6 bases). The DNA for the CDR3 is TGCAGTGCTTGCCGAGACAGGGAAGCTTTCTTT. This sequence encodes CSACRDREAFF.